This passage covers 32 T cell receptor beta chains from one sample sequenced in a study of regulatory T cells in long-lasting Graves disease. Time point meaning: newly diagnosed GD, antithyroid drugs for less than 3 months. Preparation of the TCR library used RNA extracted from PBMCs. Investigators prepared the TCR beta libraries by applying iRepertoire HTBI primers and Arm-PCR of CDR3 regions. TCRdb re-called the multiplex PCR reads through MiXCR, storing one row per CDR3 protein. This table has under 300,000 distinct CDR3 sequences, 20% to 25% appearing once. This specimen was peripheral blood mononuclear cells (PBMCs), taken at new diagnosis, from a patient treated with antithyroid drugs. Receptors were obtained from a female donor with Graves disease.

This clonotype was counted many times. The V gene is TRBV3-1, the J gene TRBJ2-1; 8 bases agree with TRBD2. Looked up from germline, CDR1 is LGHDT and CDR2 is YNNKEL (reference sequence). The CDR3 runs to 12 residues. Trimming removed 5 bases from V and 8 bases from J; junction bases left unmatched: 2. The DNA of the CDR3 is TGTGCCAGCAGCGGCGGGGGGTATGAGCAGTTCTTC. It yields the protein CASSGGGYEQFF.

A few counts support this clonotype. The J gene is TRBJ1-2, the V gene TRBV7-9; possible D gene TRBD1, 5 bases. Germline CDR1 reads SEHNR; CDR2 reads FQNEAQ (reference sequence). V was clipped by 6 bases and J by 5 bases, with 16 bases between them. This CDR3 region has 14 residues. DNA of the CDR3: TGTGCCAGCAGTCTCGACAGTCTATCATATGGCTACACCTTC. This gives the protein CASSLDSLSYGYTF.

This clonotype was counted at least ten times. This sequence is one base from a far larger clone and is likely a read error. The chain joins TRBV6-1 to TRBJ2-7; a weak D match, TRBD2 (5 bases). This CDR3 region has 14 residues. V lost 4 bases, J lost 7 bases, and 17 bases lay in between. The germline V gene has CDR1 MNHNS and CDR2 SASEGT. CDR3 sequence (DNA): TGTGCCAGCAGTGCCCATGGCGGGTACAATGAGCAGTACTTC. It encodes CASSAHGGYNEQYF.

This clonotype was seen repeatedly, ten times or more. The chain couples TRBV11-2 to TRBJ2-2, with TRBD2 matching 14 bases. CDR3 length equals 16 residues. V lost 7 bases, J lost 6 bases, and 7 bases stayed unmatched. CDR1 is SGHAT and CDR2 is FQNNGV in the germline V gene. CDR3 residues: CASTGTSGSRAGELFF. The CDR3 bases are TGTGCCAGCACCGGGACTAGCGGGAGTCGGGCCGGGGAGCTGTTTTTT.

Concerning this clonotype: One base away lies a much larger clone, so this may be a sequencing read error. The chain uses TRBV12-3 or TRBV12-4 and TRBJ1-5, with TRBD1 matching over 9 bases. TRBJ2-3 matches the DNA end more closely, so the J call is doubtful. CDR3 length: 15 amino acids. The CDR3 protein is CASSYRDRAYQPQYF. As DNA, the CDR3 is TGTGCCAGCAGTTACCGGGACAGGGCTTATCAGCCCCAGTATTTT.

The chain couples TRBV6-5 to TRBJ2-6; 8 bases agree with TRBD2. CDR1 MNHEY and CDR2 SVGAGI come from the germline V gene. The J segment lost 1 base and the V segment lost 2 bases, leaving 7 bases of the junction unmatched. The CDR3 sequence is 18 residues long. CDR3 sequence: CASSYRGGAFSGANVLTF. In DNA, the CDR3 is TGTGCCAGCAGTTACCGGGGGGGGGCCTTTTCTGGGGCCAACGTCCTGACTTTC.

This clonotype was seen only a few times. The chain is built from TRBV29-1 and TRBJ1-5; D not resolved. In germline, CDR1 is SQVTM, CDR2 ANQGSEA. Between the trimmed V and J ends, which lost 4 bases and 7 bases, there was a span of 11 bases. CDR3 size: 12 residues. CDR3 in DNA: TGCAGCGTTGGGGAGGGCGGCCAGCCCCAGCATTTT. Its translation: CSVGEGGQPQHF.

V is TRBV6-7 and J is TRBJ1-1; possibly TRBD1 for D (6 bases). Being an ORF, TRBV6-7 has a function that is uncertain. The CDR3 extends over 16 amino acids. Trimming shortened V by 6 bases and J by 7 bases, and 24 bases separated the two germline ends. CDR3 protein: CASRVGGQRQDLEAFF. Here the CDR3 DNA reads TGTGCCAGCAGAGTCGGGGGGCAACGGCAGGACCTTGAAGCTTTCTTT.

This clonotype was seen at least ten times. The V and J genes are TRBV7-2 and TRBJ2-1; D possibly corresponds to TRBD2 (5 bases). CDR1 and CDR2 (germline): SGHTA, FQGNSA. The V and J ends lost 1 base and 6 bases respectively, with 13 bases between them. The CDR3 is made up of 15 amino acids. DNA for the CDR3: TGTGCCAGCAGCTTAGGAGGGTTAAGTTTCAATGAGCAGTTCTTC. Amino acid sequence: CASSLGGLSFNEQFF.

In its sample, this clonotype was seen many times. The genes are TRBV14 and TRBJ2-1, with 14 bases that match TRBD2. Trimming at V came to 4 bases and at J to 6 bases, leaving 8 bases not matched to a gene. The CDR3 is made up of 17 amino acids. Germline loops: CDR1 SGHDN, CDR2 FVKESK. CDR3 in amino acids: CASSRALGLAGGNEQFF. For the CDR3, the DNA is TGTGCCAGCAGCCGCGCTCTCGGACTAGCGGGAGGCAATGAGCAGTTCTTC.

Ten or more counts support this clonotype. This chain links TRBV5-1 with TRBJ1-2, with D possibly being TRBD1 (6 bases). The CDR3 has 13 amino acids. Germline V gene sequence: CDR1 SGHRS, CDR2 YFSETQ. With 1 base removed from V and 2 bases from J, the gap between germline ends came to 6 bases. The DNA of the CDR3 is TGCGCCAGCAGCTTGAGGGGGAACTATGGCTACACCTTC. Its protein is CASSLRGNYGYTF.

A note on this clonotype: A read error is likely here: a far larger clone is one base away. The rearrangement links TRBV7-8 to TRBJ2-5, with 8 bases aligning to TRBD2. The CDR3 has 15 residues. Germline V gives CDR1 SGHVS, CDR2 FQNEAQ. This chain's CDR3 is CASTPSGGGYNEQSF. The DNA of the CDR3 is TGTGCCAGCACCCCTTCCGGGGGGGGCTACAATGAGCAGTCCTTC.

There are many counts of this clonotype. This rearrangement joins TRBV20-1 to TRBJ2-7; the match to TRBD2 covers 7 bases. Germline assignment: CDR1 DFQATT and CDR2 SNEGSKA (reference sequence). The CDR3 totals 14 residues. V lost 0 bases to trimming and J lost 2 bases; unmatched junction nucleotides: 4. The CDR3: CSARDGTTPYEQYF. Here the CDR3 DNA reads TGCAGTGCTAGAGATGGGACTACTCCCTACGAGCAGTACTTC.

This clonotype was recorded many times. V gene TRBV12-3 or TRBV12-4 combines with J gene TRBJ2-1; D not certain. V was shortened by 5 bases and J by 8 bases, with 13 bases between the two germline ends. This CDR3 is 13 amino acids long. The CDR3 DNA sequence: TGTGCCAGCAGTGCCGGTCGGCTTGATGAGCAGTTCTTC. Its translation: CASSAGRLDEQFF.

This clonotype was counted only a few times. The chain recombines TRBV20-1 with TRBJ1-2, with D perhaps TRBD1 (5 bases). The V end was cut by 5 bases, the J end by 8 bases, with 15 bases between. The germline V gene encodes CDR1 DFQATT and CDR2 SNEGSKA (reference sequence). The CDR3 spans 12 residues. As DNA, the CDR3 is TGCAGTGCTGCGACAGACCTCGGGGGCTACACCTTC. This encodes CSAATDLGGYTF.

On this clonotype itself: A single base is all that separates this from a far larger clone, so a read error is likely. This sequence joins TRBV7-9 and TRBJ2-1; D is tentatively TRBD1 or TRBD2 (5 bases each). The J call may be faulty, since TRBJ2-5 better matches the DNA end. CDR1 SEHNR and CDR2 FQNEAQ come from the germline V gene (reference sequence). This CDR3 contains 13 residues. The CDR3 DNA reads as TGTGCCAGCAGACACGGGGCCCAAGAGACCCAGTACTTC. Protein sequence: CASRHGAQETQYF.

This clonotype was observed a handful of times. The CDR3: CAWSLGDSGNTIYF. The CDR3 nucleotides read TGTGCCTGGAGTTTGGGAGACTCTGGAAACACCATATATTTT. This chain uses TRBV30 with TRBJ1-3; no clear D. This CDR3 region has 14 residues. Trimming took 2 bases from V and 0 from J, leaving 8 bases between them. Germline V gene lookup returns CDR1 GTSNPN and CDR2 SVGIG (reference sequence).

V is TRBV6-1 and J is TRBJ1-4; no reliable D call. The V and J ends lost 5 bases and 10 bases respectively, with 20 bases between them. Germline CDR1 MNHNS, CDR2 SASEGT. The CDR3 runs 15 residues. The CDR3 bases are TGTGCCAGCAGTCCCCTCCTGGGAGGATTGAGAAAACTGTTTTTT. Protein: CASSPLLGGLRKLFF.

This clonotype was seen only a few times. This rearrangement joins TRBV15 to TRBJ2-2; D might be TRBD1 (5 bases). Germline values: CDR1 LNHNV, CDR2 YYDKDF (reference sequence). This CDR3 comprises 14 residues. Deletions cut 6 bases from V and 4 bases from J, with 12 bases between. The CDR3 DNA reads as TGTGCCACCAGGCCGGACATAGGCACCGGGGAGCTGTTTTTT. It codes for CATRPDIGTGELFF.

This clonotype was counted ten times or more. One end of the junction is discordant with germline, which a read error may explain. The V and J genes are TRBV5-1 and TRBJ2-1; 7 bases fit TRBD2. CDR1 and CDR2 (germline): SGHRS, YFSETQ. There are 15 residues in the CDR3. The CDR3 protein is CASSPLGLVGNEQFF. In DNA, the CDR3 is TGTGCCAGCAGCCCGCTCGGACTAGTAGGAAATGAGCAGTTCTTC.

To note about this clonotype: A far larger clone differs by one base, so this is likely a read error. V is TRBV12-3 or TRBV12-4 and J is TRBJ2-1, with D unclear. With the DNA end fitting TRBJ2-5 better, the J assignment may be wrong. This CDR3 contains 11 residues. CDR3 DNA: TGTGCCGGCAGTAGATCGGAGACCCAGTACTTC. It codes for CAGSRSETQYF.

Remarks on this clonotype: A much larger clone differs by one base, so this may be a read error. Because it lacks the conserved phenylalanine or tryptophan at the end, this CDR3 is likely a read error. The CDR3 spells CASSTGPGELFC. The DNA of the CDR3 is TGTGCCAGTTCGACAGGGCCCGGGGAGCTGTTTTGT. The chain links TRBV19 to TRBJ2-2; 7 bases are a match to TRBD1. The junction had 3 bases not matched to a gene; V was cut back by 8 bases and J by 6 bases. The CDR3 loop spans 12 amino acids. Germline CDR1 and CDR2: LNHDA and SQIVND (reference sequence).

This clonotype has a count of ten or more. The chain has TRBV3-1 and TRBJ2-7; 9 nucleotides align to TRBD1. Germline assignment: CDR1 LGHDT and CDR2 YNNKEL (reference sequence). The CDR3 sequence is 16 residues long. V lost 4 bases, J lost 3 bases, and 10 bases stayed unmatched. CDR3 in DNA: TGTGCCAGCAGCCCTTCCGGGACAGGGTATGACTACGAGCAGTACTTC. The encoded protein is CASSPSGTGYDYEQYF.

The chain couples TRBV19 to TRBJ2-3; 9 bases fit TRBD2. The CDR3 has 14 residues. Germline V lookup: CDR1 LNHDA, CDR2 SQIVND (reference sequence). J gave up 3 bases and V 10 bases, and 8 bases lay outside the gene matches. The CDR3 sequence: CATAGGPGTDTQYF. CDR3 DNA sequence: TGTGCCACCGCGGGGGGGCCTGGAACAGATACGCAGTATTTT.

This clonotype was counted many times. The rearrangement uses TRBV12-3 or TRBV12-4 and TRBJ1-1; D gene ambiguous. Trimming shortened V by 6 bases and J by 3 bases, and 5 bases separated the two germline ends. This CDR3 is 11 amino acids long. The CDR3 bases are TGTGCCAGCAGCTTGGACACTGAAGCTTTCTTT. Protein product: CASSLDTEAFF.

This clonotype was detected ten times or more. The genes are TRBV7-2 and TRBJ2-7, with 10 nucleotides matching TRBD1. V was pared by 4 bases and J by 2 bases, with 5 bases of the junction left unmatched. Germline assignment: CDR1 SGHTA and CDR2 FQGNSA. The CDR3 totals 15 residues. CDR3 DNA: TGTGCCAGCAGCTCGGACAGGGGGGTCACCTACGAGCAGTACTTC. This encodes CASSSDRGVTYEQYF.

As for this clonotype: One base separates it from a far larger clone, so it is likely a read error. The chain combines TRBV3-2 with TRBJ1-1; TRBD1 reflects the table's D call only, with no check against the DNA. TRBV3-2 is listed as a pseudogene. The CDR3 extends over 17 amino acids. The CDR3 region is CASSQNRRYRGNTEAFF. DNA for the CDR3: TGTGCCAGCAGCCAAAATAGGCGGTATCGGGGCAACACTGAAGCTTTCTTT.

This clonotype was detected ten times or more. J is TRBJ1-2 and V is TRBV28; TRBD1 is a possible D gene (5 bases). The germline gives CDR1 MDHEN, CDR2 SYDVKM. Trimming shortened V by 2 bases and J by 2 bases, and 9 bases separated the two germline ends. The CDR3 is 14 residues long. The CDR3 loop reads CASSLTGRNYGYTF. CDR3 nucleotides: TGTGCCAGCAGTTTAACGGGGCGGAACTATGGCTACACCTTC.

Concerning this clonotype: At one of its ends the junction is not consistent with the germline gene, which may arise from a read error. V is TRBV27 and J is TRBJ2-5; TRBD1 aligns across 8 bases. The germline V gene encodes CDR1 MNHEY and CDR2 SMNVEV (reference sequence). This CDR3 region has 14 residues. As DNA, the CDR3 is TGTGCCATCAGTTTAAACAGGGGGCAAGAGACCCAGTACTTC. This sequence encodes CAISLNRGQETQYF.

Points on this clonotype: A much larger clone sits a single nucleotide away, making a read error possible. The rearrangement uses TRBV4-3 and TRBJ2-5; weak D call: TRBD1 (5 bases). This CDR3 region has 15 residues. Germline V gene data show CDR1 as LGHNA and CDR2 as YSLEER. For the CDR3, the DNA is TGCGCCAGCAGCCAAGTTCGCAGGGCGCAAGAGACCCAGCACTTC. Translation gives CASSQVRRAQETQHF.

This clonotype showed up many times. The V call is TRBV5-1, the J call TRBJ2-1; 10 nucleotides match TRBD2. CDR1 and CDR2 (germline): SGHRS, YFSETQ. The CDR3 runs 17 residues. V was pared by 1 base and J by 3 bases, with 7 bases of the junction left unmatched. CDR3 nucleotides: TGCGCCAGCAGCTTGCGGGCTAGCGGGAGCGGCTACAATGAGCAGTTCTTC. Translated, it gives CASSLRASGSGYNEQFF.

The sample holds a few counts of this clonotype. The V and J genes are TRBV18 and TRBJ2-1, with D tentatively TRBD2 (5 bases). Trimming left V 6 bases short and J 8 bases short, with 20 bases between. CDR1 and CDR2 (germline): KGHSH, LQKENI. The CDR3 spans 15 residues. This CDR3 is CASSPRAGGRYEQFF. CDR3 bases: TGTGCCAGCTCTCCTAGGGCAGGAGGAAGGTATGAGCAGTTCTTC.